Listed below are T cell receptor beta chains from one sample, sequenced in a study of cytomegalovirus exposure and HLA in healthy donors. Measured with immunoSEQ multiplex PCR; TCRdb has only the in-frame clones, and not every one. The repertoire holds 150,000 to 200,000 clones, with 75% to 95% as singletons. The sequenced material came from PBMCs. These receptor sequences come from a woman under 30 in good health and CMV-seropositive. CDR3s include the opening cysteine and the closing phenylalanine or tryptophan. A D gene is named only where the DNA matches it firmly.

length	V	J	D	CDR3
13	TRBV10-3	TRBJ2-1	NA	CAISEIGGDEQFF
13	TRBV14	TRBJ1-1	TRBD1	CASSQDRTGEAFF
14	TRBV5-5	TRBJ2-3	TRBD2	CASSPLLAGDTQYF
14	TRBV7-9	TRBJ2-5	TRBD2	CASSLAVGGETQYF
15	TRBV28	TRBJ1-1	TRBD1	CASSFGTGMNTEAFF
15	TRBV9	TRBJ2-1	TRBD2	CASSARGGSGNEQFF
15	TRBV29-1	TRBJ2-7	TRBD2	CSVEDPGTSGYEQYF
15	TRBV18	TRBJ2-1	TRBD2	CASSATSGGYNEQFF
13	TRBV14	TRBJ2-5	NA	CASSPGPLRTQYF
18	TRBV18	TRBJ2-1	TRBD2	CASSPGTSGNPSYNEQFF
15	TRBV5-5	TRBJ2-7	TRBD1	CASSSAGTGAYEQYF
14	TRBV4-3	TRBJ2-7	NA	CASSQDFRVGEQYF
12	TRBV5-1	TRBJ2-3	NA	CASSHNVDTQYF
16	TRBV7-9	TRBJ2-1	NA	CASSLVRGAATGEQFF
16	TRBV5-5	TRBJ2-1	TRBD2	CASSLTSGTSYNEQFF
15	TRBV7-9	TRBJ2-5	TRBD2	CASSLTSGVGKTQYF
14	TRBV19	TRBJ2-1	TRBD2	CASSLAGWRNEQFF
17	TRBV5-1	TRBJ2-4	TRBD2	CASSSGLAGLAKNIQYF
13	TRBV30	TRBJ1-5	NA	CAWSPQSGQPQHF
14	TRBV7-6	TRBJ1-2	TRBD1	CASSLSQGAAGYTF
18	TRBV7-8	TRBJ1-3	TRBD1	CASSLGGDSLSSGNTIYF
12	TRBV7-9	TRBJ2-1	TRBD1	CASSLRTGEQFF
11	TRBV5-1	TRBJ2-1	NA	CASTQYNEQFF
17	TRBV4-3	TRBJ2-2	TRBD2	CASSQDSLAGPNGELFF
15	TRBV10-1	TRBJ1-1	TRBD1	CASSERTGIGAEAFF
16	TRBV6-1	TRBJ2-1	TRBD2	CASSEAPSGGAYEQFF
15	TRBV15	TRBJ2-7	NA	CATSLNPQGLREQYF
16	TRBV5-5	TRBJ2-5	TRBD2	CASSLGNGRVGETQYF
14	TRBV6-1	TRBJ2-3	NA	CASSDGQGLDTQYF
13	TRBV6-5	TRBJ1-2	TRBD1	CASRSRQGDGYTF
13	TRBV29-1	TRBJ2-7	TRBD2	CSVRAGGPLEQYF
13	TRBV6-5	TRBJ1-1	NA	CASSLQLNTEAFF
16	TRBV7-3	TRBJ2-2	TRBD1	CASSPRTGLETGELFF
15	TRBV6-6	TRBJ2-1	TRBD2	CASSSLAGGQNEQFF
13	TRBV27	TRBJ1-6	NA	CASSLGANSPLHF
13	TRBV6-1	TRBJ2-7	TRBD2	CASSTSGTYEQYF
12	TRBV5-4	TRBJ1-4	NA	CASSFYNEKLFF
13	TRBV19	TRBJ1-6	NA	CASSDSYNSPLHF
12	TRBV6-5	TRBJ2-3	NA	CASRTITDTQYF
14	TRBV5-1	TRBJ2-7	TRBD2	CASSYGGAPYEQYF
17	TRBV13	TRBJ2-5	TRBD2	CASSLGTSGRAGETQYF
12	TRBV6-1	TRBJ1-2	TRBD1	CASSGQGGGYTF
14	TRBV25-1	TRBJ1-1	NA	CASSAYRENTEAFF
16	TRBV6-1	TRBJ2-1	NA	CASSEPPGNYHNEQFF
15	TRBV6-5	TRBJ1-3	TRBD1	CASSYGGTAGNTIYF
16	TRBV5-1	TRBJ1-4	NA	CASSPTTGSVGEKLFF
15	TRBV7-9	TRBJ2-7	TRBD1	CASSLPPGQYHEQYF
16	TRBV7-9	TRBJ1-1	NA	CASSPGPISLNTEAFF